What follows are 24 T cell receptor beta chains derived from one specimen sequenced in a study of beta chain features in type 1 diabetes. Points from the study as a whole: Type 1 diabetes patients showed a moderate but significant shortening of TCRB CDR3s in all four CD4+ subsets.

All of the isolated RNA was reverse transcribed, so expressed TCRB transcripts were sequenced. This table comes from immunoSEQ multiplex PCR, and its TCRdb copy is limited to in-frame clones, with some not included. The sample carries about 190,000 clones, approximately 7.9% recorded once. Which antigens these TCRs recognize remains unknown. Specimen: central memory CD4+ T cells from blood. The source is a man aged 18 to 29 with type 1 diabetes.

This clone came up a few times. The chain links TRBV28 to TRBJ1-5; D not resolved. The V and J ends lost 5 bases and 5 bases respectively, with 7 bases between them. Germline CDR1 MDHEN, CDR2 SYDVKM. This CDR3 has 12 amino acids. CDR3 sequence: CASSLTHQPQHF. CDR3 sequence (DNA): TGTGCCAGCAGTCTGACACATCAGCCCCAGCATTTT.

The chain combines TRBV5-4 with TRBJ2-1, with D tentatively TRBD1 (6 bases). Germline CDR1 and CDR2: SGHNT and YYREEE (reference sequence). This CDR3 has 13 residues. V lost 4 bases and J 6 bases, leaving 11 bases between the germline ends. CDR3 residues: CASSIGTSNEQFF. The CDR3, as DNA: TGTGCCAGCAGCATCGGGACATCCAATGAGCAGTTCTTC.

This sequence joins TRBV27 and TRBJ2-7, with 9 bases aligning to TRBD2. With 5 bases clipped from V and 6 bases from J, the junction kept 14 bases outside the gene matches. Germline assignment: CDR1 MNHEY and CDR2 SMNVEV (reference sequence). This CDR3 spans 16 amino acids. The CDR3 reads CASSAGGAPVWREQYF. The DNA for the CDR3 is TGTGCCAGCAGTGCGGGGGGGGCTCCAGTTTGGCGCGAGCAGTACTTC.

This clone was seen a few times. V usage is TRBV5-1 and J usage is TRBJ2-7, with D possibly TRBD2 on 5 matching bases. The CDR3 has 14 residues. Between the trimmed V and J ends, which lost 0 bases and 6 bases, there was a span of 13 bases. In germline, CDR1 is SGHRS, CDR2 YFSETQ. In nucleotides, the CDR3 is TGCGCCAGCAGCTTGGGGATCAGGACTCCCGAGCAGTACTTC. Its translation is CASSLGIRTPEQYF.

The CDR3 region has the DNA TGTGCCAGCAGTTTCGGGACTGCCCCGATTCTGAATGAGCAGTTCTTC. It yields the protein CASSFGTAPILNEQFF. V usage is TRBV6-5 and J usage is TRBJ2-1, with D tentatively TRBD2 (6 bases). Trimming left V 4 bases short and J 7 bases short, with 20 bases between. The CDR3 covers 16 residues. Germline-derived CDR1 and CDR2 are MNHEY and SVGAGI.

This clone was recorded a few times. CDR3 DNA sequence: TGTGCCAGCAGTGATCCTACTAGCGGGGAGCAGTTCTTC. Its translation: CASSDPTSGEQFF. J is TRBJ2-1 and V is TRBV6-5, with 9 bases lining up with TRBD2. With 5 bases clipped from V and 10 bases from J, the junction kept 6 bases outside the gene matches. CDR3 length: 13 amino acids. Germline CDR1 MNHEY, CDR2 SVGAGI.

This clone was picked up a small number of times. The genes are TRBV30 and TRBJ2-7; D is perhaps TRBD1 (5 bases). The CDR3 runs to 13 residues. The germline CDR1 and CDR2 sequences are GTSNPN and SVGIG (reference sequence). V lost 2 bases to trimming and J lost 2 bases, with 10 bases between them. The CDR3 sequence: CAWSSGRAYEQYF. The CDR3 DNA reads as TGTGCCTGGAGTTCTGGCAGGGCCTACGAGCAGTACTTC.

The V gene is TRBV9, the J gene TRBJ2-1; weak D call: TRBD2 (5 bases). The CDR3 runs to 16 residues. The germline V gene encodes CDR1 SGDLS and CDR2 YYNGEE. V was clipped by 3 bases and J by 0 bases, with 13 bases between them. The CDR3, as DNA: TGTGCCAGCAGCGGACCAGAAGCGGACTCCTACAATGAGCAGTTCTTC. Encoded protein: CASSGPEADSYNEQFF. Full variable domain (rest looked up from reference TRBV9 and TRBJ2-1): DSGVTQTPKHLITATGQRVTLRCSPRSGDLSVYWYQQSLDQGLQFLIQYYNGEERAKGNILERFSAQQFPDLHSELNLSSLELGDSALYFCASSGPEADSYNEQFFGPGTRLTVL.

This clone turned up a few times. The J gene is TRBJ1-4, the V gene TRBV9, with 7 bases that match TRBD1. V lost 0 bases and J lost 8; bases outside the gene matches: 7. This CDR3 is built from 15 residues. In germline, CDR1 is SGDLS, CDR2 YYNGEE. In nucleotides, the CDR3 is TGTGCCAGCAGCGTAGCGGGCAGGGGGGACGAAAAACTGTTTTTT. The encoded protein is CASSVAGRGDEKLFF.

On this clone: Other DNA sequences in this sample translate to the same CDR3. The CDR3 region has the DNA TGTGCCAGCTCACCAGAGTCAAATCAGCCCCAGCATTTT. Its translation: CASSPESNQPQHF. The chain recombines TRBV18 with TRBJ1-5, with D hard to call. The CDR3 sequence is 13 residues long. Germline assignment: CDR1 KGHSH and CDR2 LQKENI. The V gene lost 2 bases and the J gene lost 4 bases, with 6 bases spanning the gap.

The chain uses TRBV30 and TRBJ1-2; 8 nucleotides match TRBD1. Germline V CDR1 and CDR2: GTSNPN, SVGIG (reference sequence). J was trimmed by 8 bases and V by 3 bases; bases with no gene match: 11. There are 14 residues in the CDR3. The CDR3 DNA reads TGTGCCTGGAGGGAAGACGGACAGGGACGCGGCTACACCTTC. Translating gives CAWREDGQGRGYTF. The full variable domain, with the rest looked up from reference TRBV30 and TRBJ1-2, is SQTIHQWPATLVQPVGSPLSLECTVEGTSNPNLYWYRQAAGRGLQLLFYSVGIGQISSEVPQNLSASRPQDRQFILSSKKLLLSDSGFYLCAWREDGQGRGYTFGSGTRLTVV.

This clone was counted between two and nine times. The gene calls are TRBV9 and TRBJ1-5; no reliable D call. The V end was cut by 3 bases, the J end by 3 bases, with 13 bases between. The CDR3 runs 15 residues. CDR1 is SGDLS and CDR2 is YYNGEE in the germline V gene. CDR3 nucleotide sequence: TGTGCCAGCAGCGAAGAGGGTAGGATCAATCAGCCCCAGCATTTT. It encodes CASSEEGRINQPQHF.

This clone was picked up a small number of times. CDR3 coding DNA: TGTGCCAGCAGCTTCCGACAGGGTGGAGGGGAGACCCAGTACTTC. Protein: CASSFRQGGGETQYF. The J gene is TRBJ2-5, the V gene TRBV7-2; D possibly corresponds to TRBD1 (7 bases). The CDR3 has 15 residues. V gave up 3 bases and J gave up 5 bases, with 16 bases separating them. The germline V gene has CDR1 SGHTA and CDR2 FQGNSA.

The table lists this clone with a few counts. V gene TRBV11-3 combines with J gene TRBJ2-2; D remains unclear. This CDR3 spans 13 amino acids. Germline V lookup: CDR1 SGHNT, CDR2 YENEEA. Trimming removed 0 bases from V and 5 bases from J, with 4 bases in between. CDR3 loop: CASSLEETGELFF. As DNA, the CDR3 is TGTGCCAGCAGCTTAGAGGAGACCGGGGAGCTGTTTTTT.

The sample holds a few counts of this clone. The CDR3 sequence is CASSPWDRGSDEQYF. CDR3 nucleotides: TGTGCCAGCTCACCATGGGACAGGGGAAGTGACGAGCAGTACTTC. The chain has TRBV18 and TRBJ2-7; TRBD1 agrees at 10 bases. This CDR3 region has 15 residues. V lost 2 bases and J lost 5; bases outside the gene matches: 6. The V gene's germline CDR1 is KGHSH and CDR2 LQKENI.

The V and J genes are TRBV6-5 and TRBJ1-2; D is ambiguous. Per the germline V gene, CDR1 is MNHEY and CDR2 is SVGAGI. Trimming took 2 bases from V and 6 from J, leaving 13 bases between them. The CDR3 spans 14 residues. The CDR3 loop is CASSYPQVAHGYTF. The CDR3 nucleotides are TGTGCCAGCAGTTACCCCCAGGTGGCCCATGGCTACACCTTC.

The table lists this clone with many counts. The chain has TRBV19 and TRBJ2-7; maybe TRBD1 (6 bases). Per germline, CDR1 LNHDA and CDR2 SQIVND (reference sequence). V gave up 10 bases and J gave up 1 base, with 17 bases separating them. The CDR3 has 14 residues. CDR3 amino acids: CATSHRERSYEQYF. The CDR3 DNA reads TGTGCCACCTCTCACAGGGAGCGGTCCTACGAGCAGTACTTC.

This clone has only a few counts. V is TRBV28 and J is TRBJ1-4; D not certain. The CDR3 spans 15 residues. In germline, CDR1 is MDHEN, CDR2 SYDVKM. Trimming removed 4 bases at V and 7 bases at J, with 16 bases between. The CDR3 spells CASSSRWEGTEKLFF. The CDR3 coding sequence is TGTGCCAGCAGTTCTCGATGGGAGGGTACTGAAAAACTGTTTTTT. Looking up the rest from reference TRBV28 and TRBJ1-4 gives the full variable domain: DVKVTQSSRYLVKRTGEKVFLECVQDMDHENMFWYRQDPGLGLRLIYFSYDVKMKEKGDIPEGYSVSREKKERFSLILESASTNQTSMYLCASSSRWEGTEKLFFGSGTQLSVL.

This clone was picked up a small number of times. The chain has TRBV7-2 and TRBJ2-7, with TRBD2 matching over 9 bases. This CDR3 is built from 14 residues. Germline assignment: CDR1 SGHTA and CDR2 FQGNSA. Trimming took 5 bases from V and 6 from J; bases not matched to a gene: 8. CDR3: CASSPQLAGPEQYF. CDR3 coding DNA: TGTGCCAGCAGCCCTCAGCTAGCGGGGCCCGAGCAGTACTTC.

The table lists this clone with a few counts. The rearrangement uses TRBV2 and TRBJ2-3, with 7 positions matching TRBD1. Germline V gene data show CDR1 as SNHLY and CDR2 as FYNNEI. Trimming took 4 bases from V and 1 from J; bases not matched to a gene: 2. This CDR3 spans 14 amino acids. The CDR3 here is CASSGQGGTDTQYF. The CDR3 DNA is TGTGCCAGCAGTGGACAGGGTGGCACAGATACGCAGTATTTT.

This clone was seen more than once but under ten times. This chain connects TRBV18 to TRBJ1-1, with 10 bases fitting TRBD1. The V and J ends lost 6 bases and 1 base, in that order; junction bases with no gene match: 2. The CDR3 is 14 residues long. Germline CDR1 reads KGHSH; CDR2 reads LQKENI. The CDR3 coding sequence is TGTGCCAGCTCCCGGACAGGGGGGAACACTGAAGCTTTCTTT. Encoded protein: CASSRTGGNTEAFF. Full variable domain (rest looked up from reference TRBV18 and TRBJ1-1): NAGVMQNPRHLVRRRGQEARLRCSPMKGHSHVYWYRQLPEEGLKFMVYLQKENIIDESGMPKERFSAEFPKEGPSILRIQQVVRGDSAAYFCASSRTGGNTEAFFGQGTRLTVV.

This clone appeared a few times. V usage is TRBV7-2 and J usage is TRBJ2-5; D is possibly TRBD1 (5 bases). The CDR3 runs 12 residues. Germline assignment: CDR1 SGHTA and CDR2 FQGNSA. V dropped 5 bases and J dropped 14 bases, with 18 bases sitting between them. The CDR3 nucleotides are TGTGCCAGCAGCCTCGACAGTCCCAAACGATACTTC. Translated: CASSLDSPKRYF. Full variable domain (missing parts from reference TRBV7-2 and TRBJ2-5): GAGVSQSPSNKVTEKGKDVELRCDPISGHTALYWYRQSLGQGLEFLIYFQGNSAPDKSGLPSDRFSAERTGGSVSTLTIQRTQQEDSAVYLCASSLDSPKRYFGPGTRLLVL.

Only a few counts were recorded for this clone. The V gene is TRBV10-3, the J gene TRBJ2-4; possibly TRBD2 for D (5 bases). The CDR3 is 15 residues long. Germline CDR1 is ENHRY and CDR2 is SYGVKD. The ends were cut back, 2 bases at V and 2 bases at J, with 10 bases in the middle. CDR3 amino acids: CAISEGRGTKNIQYF. The DNA of the CDR3 is TGTGCCATCAGTGAGGGGCGAGGGACCAAAAACATTCAGTACTTC.

The gene calls are TRBV9 and TRBJ2-5; 7 positions match TRBD1. With 0 bases clipped from V and 5 bases from J, the junction kept 7 bases outside the gene matches. The length of the CDR3 is 15 residues. Germline-derived CDR1 and CDR2 are SGDLS and YYNGEE. The CDR3 protein is CASSVVPGQSETQYF. In DNA, the CDR3 is TGTGCCAGCAGCGTAGTTCCGGGACAGTCGGAGACCCAGTACTTC. Supplemented by reference TRBV9 and TRBJ2-5, the full variable domain reads DSGVTQTPKHLITATGQRVTLRCSPRSGDLSVYWYQQSLDQGLQFLIQYYNGEERAKGNILERFSAQQFPDLHSELNLSSLELGDSALYFCASSVVPGQSETQYFGPGTRLLVL.